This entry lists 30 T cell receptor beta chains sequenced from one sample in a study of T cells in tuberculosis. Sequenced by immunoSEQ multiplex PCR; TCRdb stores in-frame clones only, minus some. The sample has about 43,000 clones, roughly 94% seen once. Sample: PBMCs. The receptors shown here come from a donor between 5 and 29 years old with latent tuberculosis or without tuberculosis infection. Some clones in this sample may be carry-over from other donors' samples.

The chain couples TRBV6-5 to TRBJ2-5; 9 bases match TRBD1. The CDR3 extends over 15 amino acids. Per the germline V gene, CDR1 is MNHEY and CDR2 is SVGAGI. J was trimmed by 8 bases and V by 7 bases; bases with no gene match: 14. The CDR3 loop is CASTTGQGVAATQYF. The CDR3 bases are TGTGCCAGCACCACGGGACAGGGAGTTGCTGCAACCCAGTACTTC.

In DNA, the CDR3 is TGCGCCAGCAGCCAAGCCTCCGGGGGGAGGTACGAGCAGTACTTC. It codes for CASSQASGGRYEQYF. The chain has TRBV4-3 and TRBJ2-7; 7 bases are shared with TRBD2. Germline trimming cut 1 base from V and 4 bases from J; bases unmatched to any gene: 7. Germline CDR1 is LGHNA and CDR2 is YSLEER. This CDR3 is built from 15 residues.

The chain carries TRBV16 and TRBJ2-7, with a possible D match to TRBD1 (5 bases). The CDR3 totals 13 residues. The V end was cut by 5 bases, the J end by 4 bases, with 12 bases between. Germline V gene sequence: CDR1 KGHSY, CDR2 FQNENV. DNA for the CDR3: TGTGCCAGCAGCGTCGACAGCCCTTACGAGCAGTACTTC. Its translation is CASSVDSPYEQYF.

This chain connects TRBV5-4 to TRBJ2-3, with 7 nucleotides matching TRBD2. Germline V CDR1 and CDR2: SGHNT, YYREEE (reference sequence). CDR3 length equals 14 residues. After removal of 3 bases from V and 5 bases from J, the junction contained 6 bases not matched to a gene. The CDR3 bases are TGTGCCAGCAGCTCGGGGGGAGGGAGAGATACGCAGTATTTT. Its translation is CASSSGGGRDTQYF.

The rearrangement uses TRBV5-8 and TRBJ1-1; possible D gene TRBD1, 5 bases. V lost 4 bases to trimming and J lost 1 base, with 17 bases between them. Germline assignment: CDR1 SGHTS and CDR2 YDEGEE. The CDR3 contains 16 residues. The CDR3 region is CASSPRAGRRNTEAFF. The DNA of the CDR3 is TGTGCCAGCAGCCCGAGGGCGGGGCGAAGGAACACTGAAGCTTTCTTT.

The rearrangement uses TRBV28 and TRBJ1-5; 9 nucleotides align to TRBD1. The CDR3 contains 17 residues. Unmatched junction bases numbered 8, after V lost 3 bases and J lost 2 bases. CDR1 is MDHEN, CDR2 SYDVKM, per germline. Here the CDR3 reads CASSFTFTGGRNQPQHF. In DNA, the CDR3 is TGTGCCAGCAGTTTCACCTTCACAGGGGGCCGCAATCAGCCCCAGCATTTT.

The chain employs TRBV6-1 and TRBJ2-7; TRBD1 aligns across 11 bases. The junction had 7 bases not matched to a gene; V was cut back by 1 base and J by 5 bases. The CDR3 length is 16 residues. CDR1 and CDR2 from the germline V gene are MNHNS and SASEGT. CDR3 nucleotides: TGTGCCAGCAGTGAAGGTTCCGGGACAGGGGGAAACGAGCAGTACTTC. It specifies CASSEGSGTGGNEQYF.

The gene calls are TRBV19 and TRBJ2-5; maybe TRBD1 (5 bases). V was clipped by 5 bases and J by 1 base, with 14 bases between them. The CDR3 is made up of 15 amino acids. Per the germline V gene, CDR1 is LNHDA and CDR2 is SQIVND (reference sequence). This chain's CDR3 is CASSAGITVQETQYF. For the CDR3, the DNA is TGTGCCAGTAGTGCAGGGATAACTGTCCAAGAGACCCAGTACTTC.

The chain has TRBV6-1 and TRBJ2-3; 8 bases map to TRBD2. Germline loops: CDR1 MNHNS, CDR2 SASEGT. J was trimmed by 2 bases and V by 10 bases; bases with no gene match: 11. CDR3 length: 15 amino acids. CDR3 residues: CATAGGWQHTDTQYF. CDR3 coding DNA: TGTGCCACCGCGGGGGGTTGGCAGCACACAGATACGCAGTATTTT.

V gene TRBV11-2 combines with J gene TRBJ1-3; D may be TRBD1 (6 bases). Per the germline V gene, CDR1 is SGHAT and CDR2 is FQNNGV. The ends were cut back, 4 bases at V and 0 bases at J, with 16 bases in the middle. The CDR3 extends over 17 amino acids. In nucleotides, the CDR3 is TGTGCCAGCAGCTCCCTGTGGACAGCGAGCTCTGGAAACACCATATATTTT. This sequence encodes CASSSLWTASSGNTIYF.

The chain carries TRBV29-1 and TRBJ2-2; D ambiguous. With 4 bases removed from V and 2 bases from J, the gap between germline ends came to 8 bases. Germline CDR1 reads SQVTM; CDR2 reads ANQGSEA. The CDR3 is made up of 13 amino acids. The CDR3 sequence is CSVGRINTGELFF. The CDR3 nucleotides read TGCAGCGTTGGCAGGATCAACACCGGGGAGCTGTTTTTT.

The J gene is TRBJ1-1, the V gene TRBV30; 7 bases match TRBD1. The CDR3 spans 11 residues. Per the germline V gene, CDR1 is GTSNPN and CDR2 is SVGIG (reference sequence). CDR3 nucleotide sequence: TGTGGGGGACAGCTTAACACTGAAGCTTTCTTT. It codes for CGGQLNTEAFF.

The CDR3 loop is CASSFSGINTGELFF. The CDR3 bases are TGTGCCAGCAGCTTTAGCGGGATTAACACCGGGGAGCTGTTTTTT. The chain links TRBV11-2 to TRBJ2-2, with 8 bases that match TRBD2. After removal of 3 bases from V and 2 bases from J, the junction contained 2 bases not matched to a gene. CDR3 size: 15 residues. CDR1 and CDR2 (germline): SGHAT, FQNNGV.

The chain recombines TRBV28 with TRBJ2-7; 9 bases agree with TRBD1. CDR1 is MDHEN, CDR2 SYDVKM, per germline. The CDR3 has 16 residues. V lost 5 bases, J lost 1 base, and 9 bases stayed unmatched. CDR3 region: CASSPGQGSISYEQYF. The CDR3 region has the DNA TGTGCCAGCAGTCCGGGACAGGGATCCATATCCTACGAGCAGTACTTC.

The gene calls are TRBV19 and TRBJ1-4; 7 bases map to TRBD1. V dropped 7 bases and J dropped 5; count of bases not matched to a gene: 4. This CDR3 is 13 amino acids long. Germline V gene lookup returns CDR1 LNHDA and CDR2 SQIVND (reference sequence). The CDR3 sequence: CASKRGPNEKLFF. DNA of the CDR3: TGTGCCAGTAAAAGGGGGCCAAATGAAAAACTGTTTTTT.

The CDR3 nucleotides are TGCGCCAGCAGCCCCGGGGGGAGCGAAAAACTGTTTTTT. Translation gives CASSPGGSEKLFF. The chain couples TRBV5-1 to TRBJ1-4, with D tentatively TRBD1 (5 bases). The CDR3 contains 13 residues. Germline V gene lookup returns CDR1 SGHRS and CDR2 YFSETQ. V was cut by 4 bases and J by 8 bases, with 12 bases left in between.

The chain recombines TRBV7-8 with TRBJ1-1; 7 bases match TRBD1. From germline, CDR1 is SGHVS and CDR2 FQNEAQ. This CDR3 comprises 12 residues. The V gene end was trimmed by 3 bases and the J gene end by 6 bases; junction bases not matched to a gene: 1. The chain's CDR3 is CASSFGTAEAFF. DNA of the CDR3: TGTGCCAGCAGCTTTGGGACAGCTGAAGCTTTCTTT.

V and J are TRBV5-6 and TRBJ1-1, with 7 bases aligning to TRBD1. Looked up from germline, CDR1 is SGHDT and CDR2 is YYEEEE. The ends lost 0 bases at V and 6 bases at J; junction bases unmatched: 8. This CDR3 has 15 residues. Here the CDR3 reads CASSLVTGVSAEAFF. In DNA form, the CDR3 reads TGTGCCAGCAGCTTGGTTACAGGGGTCTCGGCTGAAGCTTTCTTT.

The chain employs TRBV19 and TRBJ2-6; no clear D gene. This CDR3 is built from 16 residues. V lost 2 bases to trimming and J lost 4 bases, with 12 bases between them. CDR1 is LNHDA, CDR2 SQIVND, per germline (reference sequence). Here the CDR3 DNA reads TGTGCCAGTAGTATAACCCGGGTTCACGGGGCCAACGTCCTGACTTTC. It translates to CASSITRVHGANVLTF.

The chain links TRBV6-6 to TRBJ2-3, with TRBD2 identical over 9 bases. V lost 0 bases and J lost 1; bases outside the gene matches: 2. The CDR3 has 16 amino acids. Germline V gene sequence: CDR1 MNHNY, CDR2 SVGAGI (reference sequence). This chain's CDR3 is CASSYSGGGGTDTQYF. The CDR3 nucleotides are TGTGCCAGCAGTTACTCGGGCGGGGGGGGCACAGATACGCAGTATTTT.

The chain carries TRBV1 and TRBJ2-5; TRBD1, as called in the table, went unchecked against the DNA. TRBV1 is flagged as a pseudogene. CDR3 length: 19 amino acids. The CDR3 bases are TGCACCAGCAGCCAATATACAGGGCACAGGTACTCCCCCCAAGAGACCCAGTACTTC. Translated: CTSSQYTGHRYSPQETQYF.

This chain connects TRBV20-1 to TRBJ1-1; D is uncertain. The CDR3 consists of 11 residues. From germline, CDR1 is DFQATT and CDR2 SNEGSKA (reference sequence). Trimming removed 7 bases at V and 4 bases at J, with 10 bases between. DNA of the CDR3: TGCAGTGGCACACGAGGCACTGAAGCTTTCTTT. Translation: CSGTRGTEAFF.

CDR3 in DNA: TGTGCCAGCAGCAACCCCGCGGGACAGGGGGGGATCTCCAAAAACATTCAGTACTTC. Its translation: CASSNPAGQGGISKNIQYF. This chain uses TRBV7-8 with TRBJ2-4; TRBD1 matches 11 bases. J lost 2 bases, V lost 5 bases, and 14 bases had no gene match. CDR1 is SGHVS, CDR2 FQNEAQ, per germline. The CDR3 loop spans 19 amino acids.

CDR3 amino acids: CAYFQGTGDEQYF. DNA for the CDR3: TGTGCCTACTTTCAGGGGACAGGGGACGAGCAGTACTTC. The chain combines TRBV30 with TRBJ2-7; the match to TRBD1 covers 10 bases. In germline, CDR1 is GTSNPN, CDR2 SVGIG (reference sequence). The CDR3 sequence is 13 residues long. The trim removed 7 bases at V and 5 bases at J, leaving 8 bases unmatched.

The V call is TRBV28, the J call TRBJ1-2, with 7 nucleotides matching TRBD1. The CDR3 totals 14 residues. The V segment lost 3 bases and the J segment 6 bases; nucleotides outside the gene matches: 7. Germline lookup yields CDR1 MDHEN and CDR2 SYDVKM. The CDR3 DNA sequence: TGTGCCAGCAGTTTCGTGGTAGGGGGCGATGGCTACACCTTC. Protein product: CASSFVVGGDGYTF.

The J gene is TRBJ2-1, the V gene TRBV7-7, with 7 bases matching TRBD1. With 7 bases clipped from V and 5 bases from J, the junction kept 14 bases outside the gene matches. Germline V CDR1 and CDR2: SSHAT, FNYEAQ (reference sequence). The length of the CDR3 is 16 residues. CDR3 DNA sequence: TGTGCCAGCACCCAACGACAGGGATCAGTTAACAATGAGCAGTTCTTC. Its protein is CASTQRQGSVNNEQFF.

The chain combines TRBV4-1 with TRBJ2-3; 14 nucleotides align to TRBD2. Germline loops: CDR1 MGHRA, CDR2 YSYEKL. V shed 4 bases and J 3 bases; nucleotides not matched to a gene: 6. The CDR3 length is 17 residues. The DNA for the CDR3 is TGCGCCAGCAGCCCCCGACTAGCGGGAGGGCCGACAGATACGCAGTATTTT. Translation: CASSPRLAGGPTDTQYF.

In DNA, the CDR3 is TGTGCCAGCAGTTTGATGGAGGGTCCCCTCTACAATGAGCAGTTCTTC. Its protein product is CASSLMEGPLYNEQFF. The chain carries TRBV6-5 and TRBJ2-1; maybe TRBD2 (6 bases). This CDR3 is built from 16 residues. Between the trimmed V and J ends, which lost 4 bases and 3 bases, there was a span of 16 bases. The germline V gene has CDR1 MNHEY and CDR2 SVGAGI.

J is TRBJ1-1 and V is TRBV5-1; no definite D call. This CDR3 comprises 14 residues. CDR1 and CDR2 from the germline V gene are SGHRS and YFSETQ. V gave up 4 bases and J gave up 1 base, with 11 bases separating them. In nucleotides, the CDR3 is TGCGCCAGCAGCAGCAATACAGCGAACACTGAAGCTTTCTTT. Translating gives CASSSNTANTEAFF.

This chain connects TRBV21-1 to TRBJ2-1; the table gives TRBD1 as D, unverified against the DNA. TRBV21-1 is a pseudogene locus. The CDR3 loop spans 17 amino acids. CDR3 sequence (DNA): TGTGCCAGCAGCAAAAGGGGAAGGACCATCTCCTACAATGAGCAGTTCTTC. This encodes CASSKRGRTISYNEQFF.